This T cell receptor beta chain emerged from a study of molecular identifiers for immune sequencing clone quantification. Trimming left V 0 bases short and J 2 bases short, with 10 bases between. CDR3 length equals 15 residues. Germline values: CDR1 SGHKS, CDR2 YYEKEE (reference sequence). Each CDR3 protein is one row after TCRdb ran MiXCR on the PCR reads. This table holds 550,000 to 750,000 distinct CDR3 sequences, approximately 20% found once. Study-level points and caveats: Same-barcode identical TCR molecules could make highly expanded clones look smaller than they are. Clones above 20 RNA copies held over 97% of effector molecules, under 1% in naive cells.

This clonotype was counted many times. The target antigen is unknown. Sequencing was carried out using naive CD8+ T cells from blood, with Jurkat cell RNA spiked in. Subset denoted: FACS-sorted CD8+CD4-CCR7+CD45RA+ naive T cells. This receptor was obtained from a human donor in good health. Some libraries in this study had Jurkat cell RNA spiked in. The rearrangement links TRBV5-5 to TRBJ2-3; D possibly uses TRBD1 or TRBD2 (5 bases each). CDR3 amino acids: CASSLVQGVTDTQYF. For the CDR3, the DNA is TGTGCCAGCAGCTTGGTCCAGGGAGTCACAGATACGCAGTATTTT.